This entry concerns a single T cell receptor beta chain. What it binds is unknown. A read error may explain this, as a much larger clone is one base away. This specimen belongs to a study of Graves' ophthalmopathy and Graves' hyperthyroidism. Points from the study as a whole: Blood shared most expanded thyroid clonotypes above 0.001 frequency.

Amplified TCR beta CDR3 regions were obtained using RNA transcripts as template. HTBI-primed first-round RT-PCR preceded second-round multiplex PCR. TCRdb independently ran MiXCR on the multiplex PCR reads; one entry per CDR3 protein. The sample has about 1.2 million distinct CDR3 sequences, approximately 35% seen once. This CDR3 region has 15 residues. Germline-derived CDR1 and CDR2 are SGHRS and YFSETQ. Sample: peripheral blood or thyroid tissue (not recorded which). The chain couples TRBV5-1 to TRBJ2-2, with D perhaps given as TRBD1 or TRBD2 (6 bases each). This sequence was found in an adult man with Graves' hyperthyroidism. The CDR3 DNA is TGCGCCAGCACCTCAGGGGACTCGAACACCGGGGAGCTGCTTTTT. Its translation is CASTSGDSNTGELLF.